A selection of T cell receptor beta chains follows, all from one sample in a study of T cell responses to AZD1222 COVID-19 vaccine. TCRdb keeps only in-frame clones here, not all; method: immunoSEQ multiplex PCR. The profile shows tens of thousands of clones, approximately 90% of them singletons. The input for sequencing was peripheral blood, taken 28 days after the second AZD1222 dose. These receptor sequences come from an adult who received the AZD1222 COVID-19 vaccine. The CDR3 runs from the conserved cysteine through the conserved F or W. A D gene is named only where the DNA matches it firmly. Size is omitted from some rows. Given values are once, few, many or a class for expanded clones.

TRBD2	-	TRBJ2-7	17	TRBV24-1	TGTGCCACCAGGCCCAAATTTCCAAGCGGGGTCTCCTACGAGCAGTACTTC	CATRPKFPSGVSYEQYF
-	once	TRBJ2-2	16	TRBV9	TGTGCCAGCAGCGTCGAGACACCACCCTTCGCCGGGGAGCTGTTTTTT	CASSVETPPFAGELFF
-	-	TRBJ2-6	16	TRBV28	TGTGCCAGCAGTTTTATACAAAACTCTGGGGCCAACGTCCTGACTTTC	CASSFIQNSGANVLTF
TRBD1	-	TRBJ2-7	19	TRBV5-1	TGCGCCAGCAGCTTGGTTCGGGACAGGGGCATTAGGGACTCCTACGAGCAGTACTTC	CASSLVRDRGIRDSYEQYF
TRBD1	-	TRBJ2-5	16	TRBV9	TGTGCCAGCAGCGTAGGGACAGGGGGCCTAGGAGAGACCCAGTACTTC	CASSVGTGGLGETQYF
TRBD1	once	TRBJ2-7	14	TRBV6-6	TGTGCCAGCAGTTACTCCCAGGGGGCCTTCGAGCAGTACTTC	CASSYSQGAFEQYF
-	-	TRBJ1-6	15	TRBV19	TGTGCCAGTAGTGGCTTCCACGCTGGGAATTCACCCCTCCACTTT	CASSGFHAGNSPLHF
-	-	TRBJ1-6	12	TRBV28	TGTGCCAGCAGGGGTGGAAATTCACCCCTCCACTTT	CASRGGNSPLHF
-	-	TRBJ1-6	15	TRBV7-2	TGTGCCAGCAGCGAGCGACACCCCTATAATTCACCCCTCCACTTT	CASSERHPYNSPLHF
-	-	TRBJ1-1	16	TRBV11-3	TGTGCCAGCAGCTTAGTTGGGGGCTACAGAGGCACTGAAGCTTTCTTT	CASSLVGGYRGTEAFF
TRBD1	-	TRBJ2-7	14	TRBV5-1	TGCGCCAGCAGAAAAGGACAGGATATCTACGAGCAGTACTTC	CASRKGQDIYEQYF
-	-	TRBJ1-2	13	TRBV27	TGTGCCAGCAGCTCGGTAGGCTCGGGTGGCTACACCTTC	CASSSVGSGGYTF
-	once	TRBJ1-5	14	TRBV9	TGTGCCAGCAGCGTGGGGACTCGGGGTCAGCCCCAGCATTTT	CASSVGTRGQPQHF
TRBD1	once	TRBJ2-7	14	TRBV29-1	TGCAGCGTTATCGGACAGGGGAGCGACTACGAGCAGTACTTC	CSVIGQGSDYEQYF
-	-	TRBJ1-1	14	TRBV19	TGTGCCAGTTGGTCCTCTGGTAGGAACACTGAAGCTTTCTTT	CASWSSGRNTEAFF
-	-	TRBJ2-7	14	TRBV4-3	TGCGCCAGCAGCCAAGACTCCCAGGGTGGCGAGCAGTACTTC	CASSQDSQGGEQYF
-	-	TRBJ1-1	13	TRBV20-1	TGCAGTGCTAGTAAGACAGCGAACACTGAAGCTTTCTTT	CSASKTANTEAFF
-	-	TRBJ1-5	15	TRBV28	TGTGCCAGCAGTTTAGGGGAGCGGATAAATCAGCCCCAGCATTTT	CASSLGERINQPQHF
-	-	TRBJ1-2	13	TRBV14	TGTGCCAGCAGCCAAGGGCAGAACTATGGCTACACCTTC	CASSQGQNYGYTF
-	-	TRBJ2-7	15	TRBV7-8	TGTGCCAGCAGCTTAAGGGTATTCTCCTCTTACGAGCAGTACTTC	CASSLRVFSSYEQYF
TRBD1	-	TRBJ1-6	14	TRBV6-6	TGTGCCAGCACCTTGGACAGGGTCAATTCACCCCTCCACTTT	CASTLDRVNSPLHF
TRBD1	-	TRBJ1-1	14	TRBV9	TGTGCCAGCAGCCCGACAGGGAGTTGGACTGAAGCTTTCTTT	CASSPTGSWTEAFF
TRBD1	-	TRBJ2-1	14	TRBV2	TGTGCCAGCAGTCCCCTGGGGGACAGGAGTCGGCAGTTCTTC	CASSPLGDRSRQFF
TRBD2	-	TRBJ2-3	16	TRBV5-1	TGCGCCAGCAGCTTGGGTAGCGGGGGGTCCCCAGATACGCAGTATTTT	CASSLGSGGSPDTQYF
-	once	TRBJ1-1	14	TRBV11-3	TGTGCCAGCAGCTTAGATGGAGGGACCGCTGAAGCTTTCTTT	CASSLDGGTAEAFF
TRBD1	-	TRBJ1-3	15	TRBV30	TGTGCCTGGAGTACCACAGGGGACTCTGGAAACACCATATATTTT	CAWSTTGDSGNTIYF
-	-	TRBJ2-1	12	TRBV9	TGTGCCAGCAGCGTAGGTGCGAATGAGCAGTTCTTC	CASSVGANEQFF
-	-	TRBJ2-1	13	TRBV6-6	TGTGCCAGCACCACATTCCAGGGGAATGAGCAGTTCTTC	CASTTFQGNEQFF
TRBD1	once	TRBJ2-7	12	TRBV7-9	TGTGCCAGCAGCGGGACAGGGTACGAGCAGTACTTC	CASSGTGYEQYF
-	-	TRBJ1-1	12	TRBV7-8	TGTGCCAGCAGCCCAAGAAGGACTGAAGCTTTCTTT	CASSPRRTEAFF
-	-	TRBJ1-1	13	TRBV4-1	TGCGCCAGCAGCCCCCCAGTGCGCACTGAAGCTTTCTTT	CASSPPVRTEAFF
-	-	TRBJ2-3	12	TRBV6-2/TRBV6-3	TGTGCCAGCAGTTACTCCCTGGATACGCAGTATTTT	CASSYSLDTQYF
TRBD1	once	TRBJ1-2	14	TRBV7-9	TGTGCCAGCAGACCAGGGACAGGGTTGGATGGCTACACCTTC	CASRPGTGLDGYTF
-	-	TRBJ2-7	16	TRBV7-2	TGTGCCAGCAGCTTAGTCCTAGCAACCGCAAACTACGAGCAGTACTTC	CASSLVLATANYEQYF
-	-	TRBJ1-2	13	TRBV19	TGTGCCAGTAGTGTCGGGGGATCCGGTGGCTACACCTTC	CASSVGGSGGYTF
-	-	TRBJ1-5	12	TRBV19	TGTGCCAGTAGTTGGGCAAATCAGCCCCAGCATTTT	CASSWANQPQHF
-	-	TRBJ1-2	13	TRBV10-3	TGTGCCATCAGTGTCTTATCCGTGGATGGCTACACCTTC	CAISVLSVDGYTF
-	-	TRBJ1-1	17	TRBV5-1	TGCGCCAGCAGCTTGGATCCGGGGGCGGGTCATGGCACTGAAGCTTTCTTT	CASSLDPGAGHGTEAFF
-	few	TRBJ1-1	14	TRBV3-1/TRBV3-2	TGTGCCAGCAGCCAAGATCTTGGAGGGACTGAAGCTTTCTTT	CASSQDLGGTEAFF
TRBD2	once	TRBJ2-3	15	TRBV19	TGTGCCAGTAGTACCGAGCGGGGGTTCACAGATACGCAGTATTTT	CASSTERGFTDTQYF
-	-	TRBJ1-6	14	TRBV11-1	TGTGCCAGCAGCTCCAGGGTCTTTGGTTCACCCCTCCACTTT	CASSSRVFGSPLHF
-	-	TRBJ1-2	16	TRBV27	TGTGCCAGCAGTTTTTCCCGACAGTCCCAGATCTATGGCTACACCTTC	CASSFSRQSQIYGYTF
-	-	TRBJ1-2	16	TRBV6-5	TGTGCCAGCAGTTACCAGGGGCCGCGGCTAGGCCTTGGCTACACCTTC	CASSYQGPRLGLGYTF
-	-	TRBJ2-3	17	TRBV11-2	TGTGCCAGCAGCTTAGTGTGGGGGGGGGCCAACACAGATACGCAGTATTTT	CASSLVWGGANTDTQYF
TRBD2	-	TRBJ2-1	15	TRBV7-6	TGTGCCAGCAGCTTACGGCGGGGGGGCCACGGTGAGCAGTTCTTC	CASSLRRGGHGEQFF
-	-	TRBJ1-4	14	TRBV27	TGTGCCAGCAGCGGACAGCCAACTAATGAAAAACTGTTTTTT	CASSGQPTNEKLFF